This T cell receptor (beta chain) came from a study of shared clonotypes between healthy human individuals. Repertoires were generated with immunoSEQ multiplex PCR, while TCRdb's copy carries only in-frame clones and drops some. The table records hundreds of thousands of clones, 70% to 80% of them present only once. Donors were healthy HIV-negative adults without recently reported acute infections or vaccinations. The donor cohort consisted entirely of Caucasian adults residing in Nashville, Tennessee. The V and J ends lost 4 bases and 6 bases, in that order; junction bases with no gene match: 9. From germline, CDR1 is MRHNA and CDR2 SNTAGT. The CDR3 totals 16 residues.

The genes are TRBV6-4 and TRBJ2-3; 11 bases are a match to TRBD2. The TCR comes from a woman between 40 and 50 years old in good health. Some clones in this sample may be carry-over from other donors' samples. The source material was PBMCs. The CDR3 protein is CASSGETSGSVDTQYF. CDR3 in DNA: TGTGCCAGCAGTGGAGAAACTAGCGGGAGTGTCGATACGCAGTATTTT.